This T cell receptor beta chain is from a study of T cell responses to AZD1222 COVID-19 vaccine. Overall study findings and caveats: White British people made up most donors, females outnumbered males, and clonal diversity was possibly underestimated. The reported proportion of spike-specific TCRs targeting unmutated variant regions was nearly half.

CDR1 is MRHNA and CDR2 is SNTAGT in the germline V gene. Trimming stripped 6 bases from V and 3 bases from J, with 9 bases between. The CDR3 is made up of 12 amino acids. In the case of this clone: No antigen is known for it.

Libraries were prepared by immunoSEQ multiplex PCR; TCRdb keeps only in-frame clonotypes and omits some of them. The sample yields some 150,000 clones, around 85% seen once. This chain uses TRBV6-4 with TRBJ2-7; weak D call: TRBD2 (5 bases). This receptor was identified in an adult who received the MenACWY meningococcal vaccine as a control. This material consisted of peripheral blood, taken 28 days after the second dose of the MenACWY control vaccine. The CDR3 sequence: CASRGRFYEQYF. The CDR3 DNA is TGTGCCAGCAGGGGGAGATTCTACGAGCAGTACTTC.